The rows below give T cell receptor beta chains drawn from one sample of a study of T cells in Graves' hyperthyroidism and ophthalmopathy. One entry per CDR3 protein, called by TCRdb with MiXCR from the multiplex PCR reads. The sample carries about 300,000 distinct CDR3 sequences, less than 20% recorded once. Input material: blood. The receptors derive from a man aged 45-65 years with Graves' ophthalmopathy. Both conserved end residues are part of each CDR3. D genes are given only for firm matches. Some rows mark clone size as missing; the rest say once, few, many or name a class of expanded clone.

TRBJ1-4 | NA | TRBV9 | NA | CASSVWYTGEKLFF | TGTGCCAGCAGCGTGTGGTACACGGGGGAAAAACTGTTTTTT
TRBJ2-1 | NA | TRBV19 | NA | CASSIRSLVDANEQFF | TGTGCCAGTAGTATTAGGAGCCTAGTAGATGCCAATGAGCAGTTCTTC
TRBJ2-1 | many | TRBV7-9 | NA | CATSGPSGYNEQFF | TGTGCCACCTCTGGGCCCTCGGGCTACAATGAGCAGTTCTTC
TRBJ2-7 | few | TRBV7-9 | TRBD2 | CASSPGLANDEQYF | TGTGCCAGCAGCCCGGGACTAGCGAACGACGAGCAGTACTTC
TRBJ2-4 | few | TRBV7-9 | NA | CASSLGVKNIQYF | TGTGCCAGCAGCTTAGGGGTCAAAAACATTCAGTACTTC
TRBJ1-1 | many | TRBV7-3 | NA | CASSLAPDTEAFF | TGTGCCAGCAGCTTAGCCCCGGACACTGAAGCTTTCTTT
TRBJ2-3 | NA | TRBV18 | TRBD2 | CASSPVGAGGFPADTQYF | TGTGCCAGCTCACCTGTCGGAGCGGGAGGTTTCCCAGCAGATACGCAGTATTTT
TRBJ1-3 | NA | TRBV5-1 | NA | CASSPRGGSGNTIYF | TGCGCCAGCAGCCCCCGCGGAGGTTCTGGAAACACCATATATTTT
TRBJ1-6 | many | TRBV30 | NA | CAWIADKGSPLHF | TGTGCCTGGATCGCGGACAAGGGGTCACCCCTCCACTTT
TRBJ2-7 | many | TRBV11-2 | NA | CASSLATGSLGEQYF | TGTGCCAGCAGCTTAGCGACAGGTTCCTTGGGAGAGCAGTACTTC
TRBJ1-3 | NA | TRBV9 | NA | CASSVFEGSGNTIYF | TGTGCCAGCAGCGTATTTGAGGGCTCTGGGAACACCATATATTTT
TRBJ1-1 | many | TRBV30 | TRBD1 | CAWSDPPQGATEAFF | TGTGCCTGGAGTGACCCCCCGCAGGGGGCCACTGAAGCTTTCTTT
TRBJ2-2 | few | TRBV5-1 | TRBD1 | CASSFTGGSGELFF | TGCGCCAGCAGCTTCACAGGGGGCTCGGGGGAACTGTTTTTT
TRBJ1-1 | few | TRBV28 | TRBD1 | CASRPQTGVMTEAFF | TGTGCCAGCAGACCCCAGACAGGGGTGATGACTGAAGCTTTCTTT
TRBJ2-2 | NA | TRBV29-1 | TRBD1 | CSVGSGGQGAGELFF | TGCAGCGTTGGATCGGGGGGACAGGGGGCCGGGGAGCTGTTTTTT
TRBJ2-6 | few | TRBV6-1 | TRBD1 | CASTQGTGANVLTF | TGTGCCAGCACACAGGGGACTGGGGCCAACGTCCTGACTTTC
TRBJ1-1 | many | TRBV5-1 | NA | CASSLQGTHTEAFF | TGCGCCAGCAGCTTACAGGGTACTCACACTGAAGCTTTCTTT
TRBJ2-1 | NA | TRBV7-2 | TRBD2 | CASSFLTSGRNEQFF | TGTGCCAGCAGCTTTTTGACTAGCGGGAGGAATGAGCAGTTCTTC
TRBJ2-7 | many | TRBV28 | NA | CASALRGPYEQYF | TGTGCCAGCGCCCTTCGGGGACCCTACGAGCAGTACTTC
TRBJ2-1 | few | TRBV20-1 | TRBD2 | CGATPTSGSQNEQFF | TGCGGTGCTACCCCGACTAGCGGGAGTCAAAATGAGCAGTTCTTC
TRBJ2-7 | few | TRBV7-9 | NA | CASSLDSTSWEQYF | TGTGCCAGCAGCTTGGACTCTACCTCTTGGGAGCAGTACTTC
TRBJ2-1 | many | TRBV6-1 | TRBD2 | CASSEFWGARGRAPHNEQFF | TGTGCCAGCAGTGAATTTTGGGGCGCCCGGGGGAGGGCCCCTCACAATGAGCAGTTCTTC
TRBJ2-6 | few | TRBV28 | NA | CASSRPGLDSGANVLTF | TGTGCCAGCAGTAGACCGGGCCTTGACTCTGGGGCCAACGTCCTGACTTTC
TRBJ2-1 | NA | TRBV24-1 | TRBD2 | CATSGASGYNEQFF | TGTGCCACCAGTGGGGCTAGCGGATACAATGAGCAGTTCTTC
TRBJ1-2 | many | TRBV5-6 | NA | CASSPRGRDGYTF | TGTGCCAGCAGTCCCAGGGGTCGAGATGGCTACACCTTC
TRBJ2-1 | NA | TRBV11-3 | NA | CASSLSSYDEQFF | TGTGCCAGCAGCTTAAGTTCGTACGATGAGCAGTTCTTC
TRBJ2-2 | NA | TRBV10-3 | TRBD1 | CAIRGLTGGDAGELFF | TGTGCCATCAGGGGACTGACAGGGGGCGACGCCGGGGAGCTGTTTTTT
TRBJ2-2 | few | TRBV19 | NA | CASRFRETSTGELFF | TGTGCCAGTAGGTTCCGGGAGACTTCAACCGGGGAGCTGTTTTTT
TRBJ1-1 | many | TRBV11-1 | NA | CASSLRGASFTEAFF | TGTGCCAGCAGCTTAAGGGGGGCGAGCTTCACTGAAGCTTTCTTT
TRBJ1-6 | few | TRBV11-2 | NA | CASSLAPGNSNPPLHF | TGTGCCAGCAGCTTAGCACCCGGTAACAGTAACCCACCCCTCCACTTT
TRBJ2-2 | NA | TRBV28 | NA | CASRARTNTGELFF | TGTGCCAGCAGGGCCCGAACGAACACCGGGGAGCTGTTTTTT
TRBJ2-3 | NA | TRBV6-5 | NA | CASSYSIPPHTDTQYF | TGTGCCAGCAGTTACTCGATCCCCCCACACACAGATACGCAGTATTTT
TRBJ1-2 | NA | TRBV7-9 | NA | CASSLGPTNYGYTF | TGTGCCAGCAGCTTAGGACCAACGAACTATGGCTACACCTTC
TRBJ2-3 | few | TRBV7-9 | NA | CASSPFQGRTDTQYF | TGTGCCAGCAGCCCATTTCAAGGGCGAACAGATACGCAGTATTTT
TRBJ2-5 | many | TRBV11-2 | TRBD2 | CASSSMALAGERQYF | TGTGCCAGCAGCTCAATGGCCCTAGCGGGAGAACGTCAGTACTTC
TRBJ1-1 | many | TRBV28 | TRBD1 | CASSLDRAGLSTEAFF | TGTGCCAGCAGTTTGGACAGGGCGGGGTTGAGCACTGAAGCTTTCTTT
TRBJ1-1 | NA | TRBV5-4 | NA | CASSSKAASTEAFF | TGTGCCAGCAGCTCCAAGGCGGCGAGCACTGAAGCTTTCTTT
TRBJ2-1 | NA | TRBV19 | TRBD2 | CASALRLATYNEQFF | TGTGCCAGTGCCCTGCGACTAGCGACCTACAATGAGCAGTTCTTC
TRBJ1-6 | few | TRBV2 | NA | CASSDRGSYNSPLHF | TGTGCCAGCAGTGACAGGGGCTCCTATAATTCACCCCTCCACTTT
TRBJ1-2 | many | TRBV20-1 | TRBD1 | CSATRDRGPSNYGYTF | TGCAGTGCTACAAGAGACAGGGGGCCGTCTAACTATGGCTACACCTTC
TRBJ2-1 | many | TRBV11-3 | TRBD2 | CASSTSGVRNEQFF | TGTGCCAGCAGCACTAGCGGGGTAAGGAATGAGCAGTTCTTC
TRBJ2-1 | NA | TRBV6-1 | NA | CASSLPRLDRDEQFF | TGTGCCAGCAGCCTACCCCGACTAGATCGCGATGAGCAGTTCTTC
TRBJ2-3 | few | TRBV28 | NA | CASMPPGVKTDTQYF | TGTGCCAGCATGCCCCCGGGGGTAAAGACAGATACGCAGTATTTT
TRBJ2-1 | many | TRBV2 | NA | CASSTNGGSYNEQFF | TGTGCCAGCAGTACAAACGGGGGCTCCTACAATGAGCAGTTCTTC
TRBJ2-3 | few | TRBV3-1 | NA | CASSQDTRTQYF | TGTGCCAGCAGCCAAGATACACGGACGCAGTATTTT
TRBJ1-6 | NA | TRBV18 | NA | CASSPLNQENSPLHF | TGTGCCAGCTCACCACTTAACCAGGAAAATTCACCCCTCCACTTT
TRBJ2-2 | NA | TRBV7-3 | NA | CASSLTKDTGELFF | TGTGCCAGCAGCTTAACGAAAGACACCGGGGAGCTGTTTTTT
TRBJ2-3 | NA | TRBV27 | NA | CASSFQTSPPTDTQYF | TGTGCCAGCAGTTTCCAGACTAGTCCCCCCACAGATACGCAGTATTTT
TRBJ2-5 | few | TRBV9 | NA | CASSEGGVTGETQYF | TGTGCCAGCAGCGAGGGGGGGGTTACAGGAGAGACCCAGTACTTC
TRBJ2-7 | few | TRBV29-1 | NA | CSGRHDRTYEQYF | TGCAGCGGCAGACACGACAGAACCTACGAGCAGTACTTC